What follows is one T cell receptor (beta chain) and its context. V was trimmed by 4 bases and J by 3 bases, leaving 16 bases between them. CDR3 length equals 17 residues. Germline CDR1 and CDR2: LNHDA and SQIVND (reference sequence). The protocol was immunoSEQ multiplex PCR, while the TCRdb copy is restricted to in-frame clones and leaves out a portion. The table lists about 92,000 clones, around 82% of them singletons, with approximately 9.8% in the top ten. This record comes from a study of control samples from healthy donors and cancer patients. The V and J genes are TRBV19 and TRBJ2-6; TRBD1 is a possible D gene (6 bases). The specimen was blood. This TCR was sampled from a woman aged 60 to 75 in good health. CDR3 sequence reads: CASSTGQGLGGANVLTF. CDR3 coding DNA: TGTGCCAGTAGTACAGGTCAGGGGTTAGGTGGGGCCAACGTCCTGACTTTC.